What follows are 12 T cell receptor beta chains derived from one specimen sequenced in a study of T-cell reconstitution after alpha-beta-depleted transplantation in children. Preparation of the TCRbeta library involved a method that used unique molecular identifiers. TCRdb redid the calling of the PCR reads with MiXCR, one entry per CDR3 protein. The sample gives some 290,000 distinct CDR3 sequences, roughly 9.5% of which show up once; about 9.4% is in the top ten. The sample in question was PBMCs from the stem cell graft donor, obtained from the stem cell graft. Source of these receptors: a human donor who donated a stem cell graft to a child with SCID.

This clonotype occurred a few times. This rearrangement joins TRBV14 to TRBJ1-6; D is possibly TRBD1 (5 bases). Per germline, CDR1 SGHDN and CDR2 FVKESK. The CDR3 runs 20 residues. V lost 1 base and J lost 0, with 19 bases in between. DNA of the CDR3: TGTGCCAGCAGCCAAGTCTCGTCGGGACCCAGGAGCTCCTATAATTCACCCCTCCACTTT. Its protein is CASSQVSSGPRSSYNSPLHF.

This clonotype was seen ten or more times. The V gene is TRBV6-5, the J gene TRBJ1-5; D uncertain. Deletions cut 1 base from V and 1 base from J, with 5 bases between. The CDR3 runs 14 residues. Germline values: CDR1 MNHEY, CDR2 SVGAGI. The CDR3 sequence is CASSYLASNQPQHF. The DNA for the CDR3 is TGTGCCAGCAGTTACTTGGCAAGCAATCAGCCCCAGCATTTT.

This clonotype was observed a few times. The J gene is TRBJ1-1, the V gene TRBV9; possibly TRBD1 for D (5 bases). Germline loops: CDR1 SGDLS, CDR2 YYNGEE. V dropped 0 bases and J dropped 1 base, with 10 bases sitting between them. CDR3 size: 15 residues. The DNA for the CDR3 is TGTGCCAGCAGCGTAGGGGTGGGGGGGAACACTGAAGCTTTCTTT. Residues: CASSVGVGGNTEAFF. The variable domain in full, completed from reference TRBV9 and TRBJ1-1, reads DSGVTQTPKHLITATGQRVTLRCSPRSGDLSVYWYQQSLDQGLQFLIQYYNGEERAKGNILERFSAQQFPDLHSELNLSSLELGDSALYFCASSVGVGGNTEAFFGQGTRLTVV.

The chain links TRBV7-8 to TRBJ2-5; maybe TRBD2 (6 bases). This CDR3 has 17 residues. Per the germline V gene, CDR1 is SGHVS and CDR2 is FQNEAQ. Trimming shortened V by 0 bases and J by 2 bases, and 16 bases separated the two germline ends. In DNA form, the CDR3 reads TGTGCCAGCAGCTTAGCGGTCGGGGGTACCTATCAAGAGACCCAGTACTTC. This encodes CASSLAVGGTYQETQYF. The full variable domain, completed using reference TRBV7-8 and TRBJ2-5, is GAGVSQSPRYKVAKRGQDVALRCDPISGHVSLFWYQQALGQGPEFLTYFQNEAQLDKSGLPSDRFFAERPEGSVSTLKIQRTQQEDSAVYLCASSLAVGGTYQETQYFGPGTRLLVL.

This clonotype was detected only a few times. The CDR3 DNA reads TGTGCCAGCAGGGACCTCAGGGGGCCCTCCTACGAGCAGTACTTC. Translated, it gives CASRDLRGPSYEQYF. V usage is TRBV2 and J usage is TRBJ2-7; 8 positions match TRBD1. The V gene end was trimmed by 6 bases and the J gene end by 0 bases; junction bases not matched to a gene: 7. Germline V gene lookup returns CDR1 SNHLY and CDR2 FYNNEI. The CDR3 consists of 15 residues.

This clonotype turned up a few times. The CDR3 coding sequence is TGTGCCAGCAGTCCCAGGGTGGTGAACACTGAAGCTTTCTTT. This encodes CASSPRVVNTEAFF. The chain combines TRBV12-3 or TRBV12-4 with TRBJ1-1, with D perhaps TRBD1 (5 bases). This CDR3 spans 14 amino acids. Trimming pared 5 bases from V and 0 bases from J, leaving 10 bases between.

This clonotype came up many times. CDR3 sequence: CASSQEQLQETQYF. CDR3 DNA: TGCGCCAGCAGCCAAGAGCAGTTACAAGAGACCCAGTACTTC. The chain is built from TRBV4-1 and TRBJ2-5; no clear D gene. Trimming removed 0 bases from V and 2 bases from J, with 7 bases in between. The CDR3 covers 14 residues. Germline CDR1 MGHRA, CDR2 YSYEKL.

This clonotype was found a few times. The CDR3 DNA is TGTGCCAGCAGCCAAGTGGACGGAGCTAACTATGGCTACACCTTC. Its protein is CASSQVDGANYGYTF. This chain connects TRBV3-1 to TRBJ1-2; D gene uncertain. This CDR3 is 15 amino acids long. Germline V gene sequence: CDR1 LGHDT, CDR2 YNNKEL (reference sequence). V dropped 1 base and J dropped 0 bases, with 9 bases sitting between them.

This chain connects TRBV6-5 to TRBJ2-6, with no clear D. Deletions cut 1 base from V and 3 bases from J, with 10 bases between. From germline, CDR1 is MNHEY and CDR2 SVGAGI. The CDR3 runs to 16 residues. The chain's CDR3 is CASSYFSPGGANVLTF. In DNA, the CDR3 is TGTGCCAGCAGTTACTTCAGCCCAGGTGGGGCCAACGTCCTGACTTTC.

This clonotype appeared many times. This chain uses TRBV7-2 with TRBJ2-5, with TRBD2 matching 15 bases. The CDR3 length is 16 residues. CDR1 SGHTA and CDR2 FQGNSA come from the germline V gene. V lost 5 bases, J lost 5 bases, and 6 bases stayed unmatched. The CDR3 reads CASSLGLAGGPETQYF. The CDR3 DNA is TGTGCCAGCAGCCTAGGACTAGCGGGGGGGCCCGAGACCCAGTACTTC.

The rearrangement uses TRBV3-1 and TRBJ2-7; D is undetermined. Trimming shortened V by 6 bases and J by 3 bases, and 15 bases separated the two germline ends. CDR1 is LGHDT, CDR2 YNNKEL, per germline (reference sequence). This CDR3 contains 14 residues. CDR3 nucleotides: TGTGCCAGCAGTCTGGACGGAGAGCTCTACGAGCAGTACTTC. This translates into CASSLDGELYEQYF.

This clonotype has a count of ten or more. The rearrangement links TRBV7-3 to TRBJ2-1; unclear D gene. The germline V gene has CDR1 SGHTA and CDR2 FQGTGA. This CDR3 contains 12 residues. V lost 1 base to trimming and J lost 5 bases, with 3 bases between them. The CDR3 region has the DNA TGTGCCAGCAGCTTAAGTGACAATGAGCAGTTCTTC. It yields the protein CASSLSDNEQFF.